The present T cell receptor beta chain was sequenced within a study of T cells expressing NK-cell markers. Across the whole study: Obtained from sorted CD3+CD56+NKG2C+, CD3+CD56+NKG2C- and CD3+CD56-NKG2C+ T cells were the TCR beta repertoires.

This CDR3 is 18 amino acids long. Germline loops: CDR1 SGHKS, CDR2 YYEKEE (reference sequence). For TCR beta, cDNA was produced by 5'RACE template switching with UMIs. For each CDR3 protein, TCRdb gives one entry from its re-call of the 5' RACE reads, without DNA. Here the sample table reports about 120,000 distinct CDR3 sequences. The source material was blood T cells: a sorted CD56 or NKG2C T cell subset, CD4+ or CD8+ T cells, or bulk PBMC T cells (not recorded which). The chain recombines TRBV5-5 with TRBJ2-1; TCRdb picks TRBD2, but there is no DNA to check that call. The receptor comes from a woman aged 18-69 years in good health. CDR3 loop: CASSFDPRLAGSYNEQFF.